Sequencing of this T cell receptor (beta chain) was carried out in a study of blood T cell repertoires in COVID-19. Study context: The United States, Italy and Spain provided the acute and convalescent COVID-19 samples. From T cells, B-cell-depleted T cells, or PBMCs came the material, which was cDNA or gDNA.

In the original workflow: Reference gene primers were amplified, and this amplification served to estimate nucleated cell counts. Profiled with immunoSEQ multiplex PCR; TCRdb holds only in-frame clones, not every one. V and J calls and clone size come straight from that table; D and trimming were deduced from the DNA. Among more than 85,000 clones listed, 70% to 90% were seen once. The CDR3 length is 15 residues. Germline lookup yields CDR1 SGHAT and CDR2 FQNNGV. V lost 1 base, J lost 8 bases, and 5 bases stayed unmatched. This clonotype originated in a woman aged 55-70 years with acute or convalescent COVID-19. V gene TRBV11-2 combines with J gene TRBJ1-2, with 12 nucleotides matching TRBD1. The specimen sequenced was peripheral blood. CDR3 DNA sequence: TGTGCCAGCAGCTTAGTCGGGACAGGGGGCGACGGCTACACCTTC. Translated: CASSLVGTGGDGYTF.